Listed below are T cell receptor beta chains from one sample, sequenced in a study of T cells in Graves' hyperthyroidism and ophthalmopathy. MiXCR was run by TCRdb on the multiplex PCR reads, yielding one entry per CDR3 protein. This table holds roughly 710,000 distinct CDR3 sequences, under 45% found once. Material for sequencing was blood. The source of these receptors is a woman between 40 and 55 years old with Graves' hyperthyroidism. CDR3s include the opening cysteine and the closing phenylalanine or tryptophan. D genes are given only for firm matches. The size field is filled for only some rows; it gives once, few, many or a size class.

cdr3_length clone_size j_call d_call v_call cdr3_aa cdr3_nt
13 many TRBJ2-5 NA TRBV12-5 CASGLGLRETQYF TGTGCTAGTGGTCTGGGGCTACGGGAGACCCAGTACTTC
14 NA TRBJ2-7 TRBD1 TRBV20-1 CSAAGGPNSYEQYF TGCAGTGCCGCAGGGGGCCCAAACTCCTACGAGCAGTACTTC
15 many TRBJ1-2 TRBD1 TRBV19 CASSGRGAANYGYTF TGTGCCAGTAGCGGCAGGGGGGCCGCAAACTATGGCTACACCTTC
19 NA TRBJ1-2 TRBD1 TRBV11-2 CASSLNFGLGTGTNYGYTF TGTGCCAGCAGCTTAAATTTCGGACTCGGGACAGGGACAAACTATGGCTACACCTTC
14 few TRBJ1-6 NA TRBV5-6 CASSLVSSNSPLHF TGTGCCAGCAGCTTGGTTTCTTCTAATTCACCCCTCCACTTT
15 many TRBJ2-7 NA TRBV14 CASNLAGQGSHEQYF TGTGCCAGCAACCTAGCGGGACAGGGTTCCCACGAGCAGTACTTC
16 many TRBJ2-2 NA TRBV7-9 CASGASFGSNTGELFF TGTGCCAGCGGGGCTTCGTTCGGGTCGAACACCGGGGAGCTGTTTTTT
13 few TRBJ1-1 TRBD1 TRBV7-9 CASSKAGTAGAFF TGTGCCAGCAGTAAAGCGGGGACAGCGGGAGCTTTCTTT
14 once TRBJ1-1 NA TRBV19 CASSIDKTGRRAFF TGTGCCAGTAGTATAGACAAAACAGGACGACGAGCTTTCTTT
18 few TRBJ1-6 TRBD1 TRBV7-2 CASSQMWAGGFLNSPLHF TGTGCCAGCAGCCAAATGTGGGCAGGGGGCTTCCTTAATTCACCCCTCCACTTT
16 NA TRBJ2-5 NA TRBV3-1 CASSQDRGRDRETQYF TGTGCCAGCAGCCAAGATCGAGGGCGGGACCGGGAGACTCAGTACTTC
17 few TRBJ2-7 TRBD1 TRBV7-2 CASSRAPGQGSSYEQYF TGTGCCAGCAGCCGTGCCCCGGGACAGGGTAGCTCCTACGAGCAGTACTTC
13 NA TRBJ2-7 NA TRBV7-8 CASSFEDHYEQYF TGTGCCAGCAGCTTCGAGGACCACTACGAGCAGTACTTC